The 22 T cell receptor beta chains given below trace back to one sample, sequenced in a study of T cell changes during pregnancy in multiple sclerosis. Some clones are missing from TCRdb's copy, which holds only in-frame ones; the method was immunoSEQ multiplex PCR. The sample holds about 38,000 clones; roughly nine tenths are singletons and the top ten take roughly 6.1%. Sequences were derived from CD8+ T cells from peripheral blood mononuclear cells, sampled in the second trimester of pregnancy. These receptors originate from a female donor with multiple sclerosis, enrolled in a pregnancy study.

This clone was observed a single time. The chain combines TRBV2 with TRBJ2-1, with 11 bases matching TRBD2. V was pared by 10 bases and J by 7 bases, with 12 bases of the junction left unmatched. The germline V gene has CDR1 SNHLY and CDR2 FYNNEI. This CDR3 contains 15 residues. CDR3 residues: CAIPSTSGIRNEQFF. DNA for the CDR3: TGTGCCATCCCGTCGACTAGCGGGATCAGAAATGAGCAGTTCTTC.

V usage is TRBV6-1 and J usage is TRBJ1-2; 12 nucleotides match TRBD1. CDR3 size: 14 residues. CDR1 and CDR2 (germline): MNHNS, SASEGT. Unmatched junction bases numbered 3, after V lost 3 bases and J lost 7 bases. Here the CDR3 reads CASSEGQGAGGYTF. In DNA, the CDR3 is TGTGCCAGCAGTGAGGGACAGGGGGCTGGTGGCTACACCTTC.

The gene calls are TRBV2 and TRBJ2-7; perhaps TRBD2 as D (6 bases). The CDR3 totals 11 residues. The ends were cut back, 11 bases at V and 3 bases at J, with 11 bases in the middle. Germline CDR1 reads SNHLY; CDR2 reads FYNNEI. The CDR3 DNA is TGTGCCTGGGTGCGGGACTACGAGCAGTACTTC. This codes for CAWVRDYEQYF.

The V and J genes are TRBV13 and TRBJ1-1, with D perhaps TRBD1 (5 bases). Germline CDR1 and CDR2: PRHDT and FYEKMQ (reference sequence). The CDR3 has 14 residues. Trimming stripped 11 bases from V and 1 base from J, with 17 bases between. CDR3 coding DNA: TGTGCCGGGACTCGTTGGGGCGCGAACACTGAAGCTTTCTTT. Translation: CAGTRWGANTEAFF.

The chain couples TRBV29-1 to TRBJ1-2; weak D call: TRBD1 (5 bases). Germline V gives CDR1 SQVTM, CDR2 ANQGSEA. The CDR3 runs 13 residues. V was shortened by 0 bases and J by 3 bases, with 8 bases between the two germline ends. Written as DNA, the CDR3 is TGCAGCGTTGAAGATCTGACAGACTATGGCTACACCTTC. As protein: CSVEDLTDYGYTF.

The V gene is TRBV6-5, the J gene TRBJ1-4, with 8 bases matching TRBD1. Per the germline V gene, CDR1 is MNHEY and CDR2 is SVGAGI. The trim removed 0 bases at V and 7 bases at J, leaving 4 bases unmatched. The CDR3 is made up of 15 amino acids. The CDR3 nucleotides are TGTGCCAGCAGTTACTCAGGGACAGGTGGTGAAAAACTGTTTTTT. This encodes CASSYSGTGGEKLFF.

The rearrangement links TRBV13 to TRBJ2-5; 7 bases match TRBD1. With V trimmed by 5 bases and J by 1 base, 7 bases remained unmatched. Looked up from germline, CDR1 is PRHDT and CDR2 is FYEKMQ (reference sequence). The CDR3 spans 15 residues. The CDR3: CASSLAWDSQETQYF. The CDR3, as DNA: TGTGCCAGCAGCCTTGCCTGGGACAGCCAAGAGACCCAGTACTTC.

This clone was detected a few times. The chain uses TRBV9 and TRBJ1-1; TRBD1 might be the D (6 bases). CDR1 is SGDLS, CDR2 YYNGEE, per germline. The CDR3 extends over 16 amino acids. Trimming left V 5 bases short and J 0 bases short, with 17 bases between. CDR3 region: CASRGPGQLMNTEAFF. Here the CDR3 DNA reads TGTGCCAGCAGGGGACCCGGACAGCTCATGAACACTGAAGCTTTCTTT.

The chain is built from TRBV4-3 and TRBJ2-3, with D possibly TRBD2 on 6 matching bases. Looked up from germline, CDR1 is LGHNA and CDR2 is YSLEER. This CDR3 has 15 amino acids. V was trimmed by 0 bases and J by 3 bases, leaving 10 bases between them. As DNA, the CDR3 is TGCGCCAGCAGCCAAGATGGAGGGCCAACAGATACGCAGTATTTT. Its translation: CASSQDGGPTDTQYF.

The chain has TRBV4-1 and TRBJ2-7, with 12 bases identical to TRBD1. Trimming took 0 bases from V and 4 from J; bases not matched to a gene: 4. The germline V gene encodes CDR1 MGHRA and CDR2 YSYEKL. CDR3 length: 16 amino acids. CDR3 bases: TGCGCCAGCAGCCAAGATGGGACAGGGGGCGCGTACGAGCAGTACTTC. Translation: CASSQDGTGGAYEQYF.

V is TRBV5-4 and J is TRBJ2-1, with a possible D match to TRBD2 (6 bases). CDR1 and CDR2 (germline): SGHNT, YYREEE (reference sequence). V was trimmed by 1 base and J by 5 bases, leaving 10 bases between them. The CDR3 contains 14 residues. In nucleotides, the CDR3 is TGTGCCAGCAGCTTGAAGACTAGTCACAATGAGCAGTTCTTC. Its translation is CASSLKTSHNEQFF.

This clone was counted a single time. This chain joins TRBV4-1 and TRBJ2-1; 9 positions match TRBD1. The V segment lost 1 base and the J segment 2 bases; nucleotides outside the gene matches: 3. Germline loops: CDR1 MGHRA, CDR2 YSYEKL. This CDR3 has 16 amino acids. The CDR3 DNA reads TGCGCCAGCAGCCAAGCGGGACAGGGCACCTACAATGAGCAGTTCTTC. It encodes CASSQAGQGTYNEQFF.

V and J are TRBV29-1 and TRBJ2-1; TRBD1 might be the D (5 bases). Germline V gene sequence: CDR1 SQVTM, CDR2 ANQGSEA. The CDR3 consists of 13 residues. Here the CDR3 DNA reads TGCACGGCCTTGGCAGGGTATCTTCATGAGCAGTTCTTC. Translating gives CTALAGYLHEQFF.

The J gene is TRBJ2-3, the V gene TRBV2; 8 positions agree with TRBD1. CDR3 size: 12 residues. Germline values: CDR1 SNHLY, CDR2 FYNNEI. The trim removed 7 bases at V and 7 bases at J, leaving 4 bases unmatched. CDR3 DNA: TGTGCCAGCAAGCAGGGGGCTTATACGCAGTATTTT. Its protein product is CASKQGAYTQYF.

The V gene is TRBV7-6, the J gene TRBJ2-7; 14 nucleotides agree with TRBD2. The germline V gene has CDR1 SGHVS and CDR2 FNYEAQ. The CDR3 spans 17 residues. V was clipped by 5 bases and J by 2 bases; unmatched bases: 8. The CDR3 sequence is CASSPGLAGGLTYEQYF. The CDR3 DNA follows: TGTGCCAGCAGCCCCGGACTAGCGGGGGGACTTACCTACGAGCAGTACTTC.

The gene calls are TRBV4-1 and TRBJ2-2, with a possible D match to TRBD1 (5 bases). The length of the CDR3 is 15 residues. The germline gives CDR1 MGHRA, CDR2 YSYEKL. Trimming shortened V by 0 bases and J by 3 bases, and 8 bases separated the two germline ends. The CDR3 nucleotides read TGCGCCAGCAGCCAAGAGTTCAGGGACACCGGGGAGCTGTTTTTT. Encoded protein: CASSQEFRDTGELFF.

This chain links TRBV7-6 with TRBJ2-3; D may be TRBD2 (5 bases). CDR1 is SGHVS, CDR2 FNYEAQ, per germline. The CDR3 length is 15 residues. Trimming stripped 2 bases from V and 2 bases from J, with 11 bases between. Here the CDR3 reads CASSLYERPTDTQYF. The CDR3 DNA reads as TGTGCCAGCAGCTTATATGAGCGGCCCACAGATACGCAGTATTTT.

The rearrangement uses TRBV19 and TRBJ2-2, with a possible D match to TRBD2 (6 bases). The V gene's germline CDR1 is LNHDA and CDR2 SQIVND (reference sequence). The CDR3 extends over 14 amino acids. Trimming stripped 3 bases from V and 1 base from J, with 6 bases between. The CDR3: CASSMGGNTGELFF. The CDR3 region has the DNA TGTGCCAGTAGTATGGGGGGGAACACCGGGGAGCTGTTTTTT.

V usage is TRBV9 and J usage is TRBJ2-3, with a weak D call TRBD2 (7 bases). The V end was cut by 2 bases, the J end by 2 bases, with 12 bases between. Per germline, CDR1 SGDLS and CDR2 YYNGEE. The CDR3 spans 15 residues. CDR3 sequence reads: CASSVWGGNTDTQYF. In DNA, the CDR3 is TGTGCCAGCAGCGTCTGGGGGGGCAACACAGATACGCAGTATTTT.

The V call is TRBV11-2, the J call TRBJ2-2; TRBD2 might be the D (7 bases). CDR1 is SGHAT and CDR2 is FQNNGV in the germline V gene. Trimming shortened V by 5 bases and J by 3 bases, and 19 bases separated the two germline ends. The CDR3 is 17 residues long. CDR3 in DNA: TGTGCCAGCAGCCCCTATGGAACAGGGAGGGACACCGGGGAGCTGTTTTTT. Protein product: CASSPYGTGRDTGELFF.

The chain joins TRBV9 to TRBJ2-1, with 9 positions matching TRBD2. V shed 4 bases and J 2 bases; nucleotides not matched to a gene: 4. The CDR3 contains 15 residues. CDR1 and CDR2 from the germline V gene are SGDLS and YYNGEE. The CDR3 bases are TGTGCCAGCAGCCTTAGCGGGGGAACCTACAATGAGCAGTTCTTC. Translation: CASSLSGGTYNEQFF.

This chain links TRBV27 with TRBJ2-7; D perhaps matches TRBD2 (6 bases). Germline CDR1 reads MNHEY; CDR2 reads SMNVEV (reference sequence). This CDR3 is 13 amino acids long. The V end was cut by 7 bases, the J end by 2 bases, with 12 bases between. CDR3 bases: TGTGCCAGCACCGGGGGAGCCCCCTACGAGCAGTACTTC. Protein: CASTGGAPYEQYF.